This passage covers 18 T cell receptor beta chains from one sample sequenced in a study of blood T cell repertoires in COVID-19. TCRdb's table, derived via immunoSEQ multiplex PCR, lists solely in-frame clones and lacks some. The sample lists tens of thousands of clones; 75% to 85% were seen once. The sequenced material came from peripheral blood. The source is a man in his sixties with acute or convalescent COVID-19.

The V call is TRBV2, the J call TRBJ1-5, with D tentatively TRBD1 (6 bases). Germline CDR1 reads SNHLY; CDR2 reads FYNNEI. The germline V and J ends were trimmed by 3 bases and 11 bases, with 17 bases remaining between them. The length of the CDR3 is 14 residues. The CDR3 protein is CASSEGGARVAQHF. CDR3 bases: TGTGCCAGCAGTGAGGGGGGGGCCCGAGTGGCCCAGCATTTT.

The chain recombines TRBV5-1 with TRBJ1-2; TRBD1 aligns across 10 bases. V shed 5 bases, J shed 3 bases, and the junction held 7 bases outside the gene matches. CDR3 size: 15 residues. Germline CDR1 SGHRS, CDR2 YFSETQ. The DNA of the CDR3 is TGCGCCAGCAGATCAGGACAGGGGGAGGACTATGGCTACACCTTC. Translation gives CASRSGQGEDYGYTF. Looking up the rest from reference TRBV5-1 and TRBJ1-2 gives the full variable domain: KAGVTQTPRYLIKTRGQQVTLSCSPISGHRSVSWYQQTPGQGLQFLFEYFSETQRNKGNFPGRFSGRQFSNSRSEMNVSTLELGDSALYLCASRSGQGEDYGYTFGSGTRLTVV.

This chain connects TRBV7-3 to TRBJ2-3; TRBD1 agrees at 7 bases. V shed 4 bases, J shed 3 bases, and the junction held 7 bases outside the gene matches. The CDR3 is made up of 15 amino acids. The V gene's germline CDR1 is SGHTA and CDR2 FQGTGA. CDR3 DNA: TGTGCCAGCAGCTCGTTTGGACAGGTAACAGATACGCAGTATTTT. It yields the protein CASSSFGQVTDTQYF.

The chain employs TRBV5-3 and TRBJ2-2, with 13 bases identical to TRBD2. Being an ORF, TRBV5-3 has a function that is uncertain. The CDR3 has 19 amino acids. With V trimmed by 4 bases and J by 2 bases, 11 bases remained unmatched. Here the CDR3 DNA reads TGTGCCAGAAGCCCTAGACTAGCGGGGGGACTTCCCAACACCGGGGAGCTGTTTTTT. Translation: CARSPRLAGGLPNTGELFF.

V and J are TRBV18 and TRBJ1-1; D not resolved. From germline, CDR1 is KGHSH and CDR2 LQKENI. The germline V and J ends were trimmed by 0 bases and 0 bases, with 26 bases remaining between them. The CDR3 is 21 amino acids. This CDR3 reads CASSPPQYGGGEWQLNTEAFF. The CDR3, as DNA: TGTGCCAGCTCACCACCGCAATACGGTGGCGGGGAGTGGCAGTTGAACACTGAAGCTTTCTTT.

J is TRBJ2-3 and V is TRBV9; tentatively, D is TRBD1 (7 bases). Trimming pared 0 bases from V and 14 bases from J, leaving 22 bases between. Germline V gene data show CDR1 as SGDLS and CDR2 as YYNGEE. This CDR3 region has 15 residues. The CDR3 DNA reads as TGTGCCAGCAGCGTAGCGGCGGGACAGAGTTCATTACGGTATTTT. Translation: CASSVAAGQSSLRYF.

This clone was found a few times. This chain links TRBV19 with TRBJ1-1; 12 nucleotides agree with TRBD1. CDR1 is LNHDA and CDR2 is SQIVND in the germline V gene (reference sequence). CDR3 length: 17 amino acids. The V gene end was trimmed by 4 bases and the J gene end by 6 bases; junction bases not matched to a gene: 12. CDR3 nucleotides: TGTGCCAGTAGTAGGGACAGGGGGCGCCTGATGTCCTCTGAAGCTTTCTTT. Translating it yields CASSRDRGRLMSSEAFF.

The chain has TRBV5-8 and TRBJ1-5; D unclear. Germline CDR1 and CDR2: SGHTS and YDEGEE. V was clipped by 4 bases and J by 0 bases, with 14 bases between them. This CDR3 is built from 16 residues. The CDR3 DNA reads as TGTGCCAGCAGCCATTATACACCTTATAGCAATCAGCCCCAGCATTTT. It codes for CASSHYTPYSNQPQHF.

This chain joins TRBV7-9 and TRBJ1-4; no firm D call. V was pared by 2 bases and J by 8 bases, with 6 bases between. The germline CDR1 and CDR2 sequences are SEHNR and FQNEAQ (reference sequence). The CDR3 is 12 amino acids. CDR3 nucleotides: TGTGCCAGCAGCTTATCCGCGGAAAAACTGTTTTTT. Its translation: CASSLSAEKLFF.

J is TRBJ1-3 and V is TRBV2, with 8 bases lining up with TRBD1. CDR1 and CDR2 from the germline V gene are SNHLY and FYNNEI. The CDR3 is 14 amino acids. After removal of 6 bases from V and 3 bases from J, the junction contained 4 bases not matched to a gene. For the CDR3, the DNA is TGTGCCAGCAGCTCACAGGGGGGTGGAAACACCATATATTTT. Amino acid sequence: CASSSQGGGNTIYF.

V usage is TRBV28 and J usage is TRBJ2-2; 7 nucleotides align to TRBD2. The CDR3 is 14 amino acids. V lost 8 bases to trimming and J lost 4 bases; unmatched junction nucleotides: 7. The germline V gene encodes CDR1 MDHEN and CDR2 SYDVKM. The CDR3 region has the DNA TGTGCCAGCCTGGGAGGGGCAATCACCGGGGAGCTGTTTTTT. Its protein is CASLGGAITGELFF.

The V and J genes are TRBV5-1 and TRBJ2-3; D might be TRBD1 (6 bases). The V end was cut by 4 bases, the J end by 5 bases, with 11 bases between. This CDR3 spans 13 amino acids. CDR1 is SGHRS, CDR2 YFSETQ, per germline. The chain's CDR3 is CASSAWTVDTQYF. As DNA, the CDR3 is TGCGCCAGCAGCGCCTGGACAGTAGATACGCAGTATTTT.

V and J are TRBV27 and TRBJ2-1; the match to TRBD2 covers 8 bases. The germline CDR1 and CDR2 sequences are MNHEY and SMNVEV (reference sequence). After removal of 8 bases from V and 6 bases from J, the junction contained 3 bases not matched to a gene. CDR3 length: 12 amino acids. CDR3 sequence (DNA): TGTGCCAGCGGGACTAGGGGCAATGAGCAGTTCTTC. Its translation: CASGTRGNEQFF.

The sample holds one count of this clone. This CDR3 is also generated by other DNA sequences in the sample. V is TRBV7-3 and J is TRBJ1-1; a possible D gene is TRBD1 (5 bases). Trimming removed 5 bases at V and 1 base at J, with 11 bases between. The CDR3 sequence is 14 residues long. Germline assignment: CDR1 SGHTA and CDR2 FQGTGA. The CDR3 DNA reads as TGTGCCAGCAGCGACACGGGGGGGAACACTGAAGCTTTCTTT. It translates to CASSDTGGNTEAFF.

This sequence joins TRBV6-5 and TRBJ2-2; D remains unclear. The germline V and J ends were trimmed by 2 bases and 0 bases, with 7 bases remaining between them. There are 15 residues in the CDR3. Germline values: CDR1 MNHEY, CDR2 SVGAGI. The CDR3 reads CASSYEAPNTGELFF. The CDR3, as DNA: TGTGCCAGCAGTTACGAGGCGCCGAACACCGGGGAGCTGTTTTTT.

The chain uses TRBV28 and TRBJ1-5; tentative D call: TRBD1 (5 bases). The ends were cut back, 5 bases at V and 9 bases at J, with 14 bases in the middle. The CDR3 covers 13 residues. The germline gives CDR1 MDHEN, CDR2 SYDVKM. CDR3 in DNA: TGTGCCAGCAGTCGGACACGGTCCGGGCCCCAGCATTTT. The encoded protein is CASSRTRSGPQHF.

The chain joins TRBV27 to TRBJ2-5; D gene ambiguous. CDR3 length: 15 amino acids. The V end lost 1 base, the J end lost 4 bases, and 13 bases lay between the germline ends. Germline CDR1 reads MNHEY; CDR2 reads SMNVEV (reference sequence). CDR3 in DNA: TGTGCCAGCAGTTTATGGCCCCCTTGGAGAGAGACCCAGTACTTC. Encoded protein: CASSLWPPWRETQYF.

The chain employs TRBV27 and TRBJ2-6, with no clear D. Germline assignment: CDR1 MNHEY and CDR2 SMNVEV (reference sequence). This CDR3 contains 15 residues. The germline V and J ends were trimmed by 6 bases and 1 base, with 10 bases remaining between them. For the CDR3, the DNA is TGTGCCAGCAGACCTCAGACATCTGGGGCCAACGTCCTGACTTTC. Encoded protein: CASRPQTSGANVLTF.